These 22 T cell receptor beta chains share one sample of origin, sequenced in a study of cytomegalovirus exposure and HLA in healthy donors. It was with 60 Vbeta and 13 Jbeta primers that the PCR ran. The assay was immunoSEQ multiplex PCR, and TCRdb's table has in-frame clones only and misses some. This table has around 91,000 clones, over 75% appearing once. The sample taken for sequencing was PBMCs. Receptors were obtained from a male donor in good health and CMV-seropositive.

The J gene is TRBJ1-4, the V gene TRBV7-2; 7 bases line up with TRBD1. V lost 5 bases and J lost 4; bases outside the gene matches: 7. From germline, CDR1 is SGHTA and CDR2 FQGNSA. This CDR3 has 15 amino acids. The CDR3 protein is CASSPRDSFNEKLFF. CDR3 DNA sequence: TGTGCCAGCAGCCCCCGGGACAGCTTTAATGAAAAACTGTTTTTT.

V is TRBV5-4 and J is TRBJ2-3; the D is unclear. This CDR3 spans 14 amino acids. Germline V gives CDR1 SGHNT, CDR2 YYREEE (reference sequence). Deletions cut 5 bases from V and 2 bases from J, with 12 bases between. As DNA, the CDR3 is TGTGCCAGCAGGGTAAGAGGTAACACAGATACGCAGTATTTT. Translation gives CASRVRGNTDTQYF.

The rearrangement links TRBV6-5 to TRBJ1-5; D remains unclear. Germline assignment: CDR1 MNHEY and CDR2 SVGAGI. The CDR3 spans 15 residues. Between the trimmed V and J ends, which lost 6 bases and 0 bases, there was a span of 12 bases. The CDR3 here is CASRIRVYSNQPQHF. For the CDR3, the DNA is TGTGCCAGCAGGATACGGGTTTATAGCAATCAGCCCCAGCATTTT.

This clone was detected a few times. DNA for the CDR3: TGTGCCTGGCGGGGGATGAACACTGAAGCTTTCTTT. It encodes CAWRGMNTEAFF. This chain links TRBV30 with TRBJ1-1, with D tentatively TRBD1 (5 bases). The V gene lost 5 bases and the J gene lost 0 bases, with 7 bases spanning the gap. The CDR3 consists of 12 residues. Germline loops: CDR1 GTSNPN, CDR2 SVGIG (reference sequence).

The rearrangement uses TRBV5-6 and TRBJ2-7, with 9 bases matching TRBD1. The CDR3 loop spans 15 amino acids. Germline V CDR1 and CDR2: SGHDT, YYEEEE. The trim removed 4 bases at V and 3 bases at J, leaving 8 bases unmatched. The CDR3 protein is CASSPGTGRFYEQYF. CDR3 DNA: TGTGCCAGCAGCCCCGGGACAGGGAGGTTCTACGAGCAGTACTTC.

The gene calls are TRBV27 and TRBJ1-4, with no clear D. CDR3 length: 17 residues. CDR1 MNHEY and CDR2 SMNVEV come from the germline V gene (reference sequence). V lost 0 bases, J lost 5 bases, and 16 bases lay in between. This CDR3 is CASSLSAPGLPNEKLFF. The CDR3 DNA reads as TGTGCCAGCAGTTTATCGGCCCCTGGCCTCCCGAATGAAAAACTGTTTTTT.

This clone showed up just a few times. J is TRBJ2-7 and V is TRBV28, with D perhaps matching TRBD1 (5 bases). The CDR3 runs 14 residues. V lost 3 bases, J lost 2 bases, and 11 bases lay in between. Germline V gene data show CDR1 as MDHEN and CDR2 as SYDVKM. The CDR3 spells CASSFQGTTYEQYF. The CDR3 DNA sequence: TGTGCCAGCAGTTTCCAGGGTACAACCTACGAGCAGTACTTC.

In DNA form, the CDR3 reads TGTGCCAGTAGTCACCAGGGGGACACAGATACGCAGTATTTT. Its protein product is CASSHQGDTDTQYF. The rearrangement uses TRBV19 and TRBJ2-3; 7 bases map to TRBD1. The germline V gene has CDR1 LNHDA and CDR2 SQIVND (reference sequence). Unmatched junction bases numbered 4, after V lost 5 bases and J lost 2 bases. The CDR3 is 14 residues long.

V is TRBV6-4 and J is TRBJ2-7, with 10 bases aligning to TRBD2. Germline values: CDR1 MRHNA, CDR2 SNTAGT. CDR3 size: 16 residues. Trimming cost V 5 bases and J 2 bases; bases outside gene matches: 9. In DNA, the CDR3 is TGTGCCAGCAGTACCCGCGCTAGCGGGGGAACCTACGAGCAGTACTTC. Translating gives CASSTRASGGTYEQYF.

This clone occurred a few times. The chain carries TRBV30 and TRBJ2-1, with TRBD1 as a possible D gene (5 bases). The CDR3 is made up of 13 amino acids. V was trimmed by 2 bases and J by 5 bases, leaving 10 bases between them. Germline CDR1 GTSNPN, CDR2 SVGIG (reference sequence). CDR3 sequence: CAWSMGQNNEQFF. CDR3 DNA: TGTGCCTGGAGTATGGGGCAGAACAATGAGCAGTTCTTC.

The J gene is TRBJ1-6, the V gene TRBV4-2; D perhaps matches TRBD1 (5 bases). This CDR3 contains 16 residues. V lost 2 bases, J lost 8 bases, and 16 bases lay in between. Germline V gene lookup returns CDR1 LGHNA and CDR2 YNFKEQ. In DNA form, the CDR3 reads TGTGCCAGCAGCCAACAGGGATGGGGTTTCGATTCACCCCTCCACTTT. Encoded protein: CASSQQGWGFDSPLHF.

V is TRBV28 and J is TRBJ1-2; the D gene is possibly TRBD1 (5 bases). Trimming took 2 bases from V and 8 from J, leaving 15 bases between them. Germline CDR1 reads MDHEN; CDR2 reads SYDVKM. This CDR3 is built from 14 residues. The CDR3 here is CASSLRGFRKGYTF. Written as DNA, the CDR3 is TGTGCCAGCAGTTTACGGGGGTTCCGGAAAGGCTACACCTTC.

This clone was recorded once. The J gene is TRBJ1-2, the V gene TRBV30; no clear D. V was cut by 3 bases and J by 8 bases, with 10 bases left in between. The CDR3 is made up of 11 amino acids. Germline CDR1 GTSNPN, CDR2 SVGIG (reference sequence). The CDR3 DNA sequence: TGTGCCTGGAGGCTGACTTGGGGCTACACCTTC. Translation gives CAWRLTWGYTF.

This chain links TRBV7-2 with TRBJ2-3, with 13 bases identical to TRBD2. Germline V lookup: CDR1 SGHTA, CDR2 FQGNSA. Germline trimming cut 4 bases from V and 0 bases from J; bases unmatched to any gene: 1. The CDR3 extends over 16 amino acids. DNA for the CDR3: TGTGCCAGCAGCTCGGGACTAGCGGGGAGCACAGATACGCAGTATTTT. This gives the protein CASSSGLAGSTDTQYF.

The V and J genes are TRBV6-1 and TRBJ1-1; D uncertain. Germline-derived CDR1 and CDR2 are MNHNS and SASEGT. Deletions cut 2 bases from V and 4 bases from J, with 5 bases between. The CDR3 consists of 12 residues. CDR3 nucleotides: TGTGCCAGCAGTGAATATAGCACTGAAGCTTTCTTT. It codes for CASSEYSTEAFF.

V is TRBV5-1 and J is TRBJ1-2, with a tentative D call TRBD1 (5 bases). The V gene lost 0 bases and the J gene lost 2 bases, with 17 bases spanning the gap. This CDR3 has 17 amino acids. Germline V gives CDR1 SGHRS, CDR2 YFSETQ. The CDR3 is CASSLAKGPHRNYGYTF. The CDR3 region has the DNA TGCGCCAGCAGCTTGGCCAAGGGGCCTCATCGAAACTATGGCTACACCTTC.

The chain links TRBV2 to TRBJ2-3; 9 positions agree with TRBD2. V shed 7 bases and J 6 bases; nucleotides not matched to a gene: 14. CDR1 is SNHLY and CDR2 is FYNNEI in the germline V gene. This CDR3 has 16 residues. This CDR3 reads CASTAFGGRAFDTQYF. The CDR3 region has the DNA TGTGCCAGCACCGCCTTCGGCGGGAGGGCTTTTGATACGCAGTATTTT.

The V gene is TRBV9, the J gene TRBJ2-7; 9 bases agree with TRBD1. With V trimmed by 0 bases and J by 6 bases, 4 bases remained unmatched. Germline V gene lookup returns CDR1 SGDLS and CDR2 YYNGEE. This CDR3 contains 14 residues. CDR3 bases: TGTGCCAGCAGCGTAGGGGGACAGGGAGGCGAGCAGTACTTC. This gives the protein CASSVGGQGGEQYF.

This clone was recorded a few times. This chain joins TRBV6-6 and TRBJ1-1; D gene unclear. This CDR3 contains 11 residues. V lost 8 bases and J 1 base, leaving 5 bases between the germline ends. Looked up from germline, CDR1 is MNHNY and CDR2 is SVGAGI (reference sequence). This chain's CDR3 is CASEGNTEAFF. Here the CDR3 DNA reads TGTGCCAGCGAGGGGAACACTGAAGCTTTCTTT.

The rearrangement uses TRBV6-5 and TRBJ2-7; TRBD1 matches 8 bases. The CDR3 is 16 amino acids. Germline CDR1 and CDR2: MNHEY and SVGAGI. The V gene end was trimmed by 1 base and the J gene end by 2 bases; junction bases not matched to a gene: 7. DNA for the CDR3: TGTGCCAGCAGTTACTGGTCCGGGACAGGAACCTACGAGCAGTACTTC. Translation: CASSYWSGTGTYEQYF.

V is TRBV28 and J is TRBJ2-7; unclear D gene. The CDR3 runs to 12 residues. The ends were cut back, 6 bases at V and 7 bases at J, with 13 bases in the middle. Germline CDR1 MDHEN, CDR2 SYDVKM. The DNA of the CDR3 is TGTGCCAGCAGCTCCTCCTCCAGGGAGCAGTACTTC. Protein: CASSSSSREQYF.

Only one count was recorded for this clone. The chain links TRBV27 to TRBJ1-2; D gene ambiguous. Germline values: CDR1 MNHEY, CDR2 SMNVEV (reference sequence). V lost 4 bases, J lost 8 bases, and 14 bases lay in between. CDR3 length: 13 amino acids. The CDR3 loop is CASSSSGIRGYTF. CDR3 DNA: TGTGCCAGCAGTTCCTCGGGGATCAGGGGCTACACCTTC.